The source of this TCR beta chain is a study of CD4 T cells in relation to SARS-CoV-2 and coronaviruses. Study in general: After roughly eleven days of antigen culture, PBMC TCR beta CDR3s were sequenced.

CDR3 length: 16 amino acids. V lost 5 bases, J lost 10 bases, and 10 bases stayed unmatched. Germline V gives CDR1 LGHNA, CDR2 YSLEER. CD4+ T cells from unexposed donors were obtained before the COVID-19 pandemic (2011-2018). The cells were cultured for approximately 10 days before CD4+ T cells were isolated. Testing used SARS-CoV-2 S/N and four cold-coronavirus spikes on unexposed-donor CD4+ T cells, cells permitting. Overall study findings and caveats: Crossreactive clones expanded significantly less to SARS-CoV-2 than monoreactive clones.

Of note for this clone: What it binds is unknown.

Using immunoSEQ multiplex PCR, the repertoire was profiled, and TCRdb retains in-frame clones only, with some absent. In the table there are tens of thousands of clones, about three quarters of which are singletons. The sequenced sample consisted of CD4+ T cells from PBMCs, cultured in vitro. The chain joins TRBV4-3 to TRBJ1-6; 11 nucleotides match TRBD1. The receptor comes from a human donor in good health. The CDR3 protein is CASSFTRTGGASPLHF. The CDR3 DNA follows: TGCGCCAGCAGCTTCACGCGGACAGGGGGCGCATCACCCCTCCACTTT.